Judged by abundance, the clone carrying this TCR beta chain is medium-sized. Its antigen is undetermined. This CDR3 is built from 14 residues. V was shortened by 11 bases and J by 5 bases, with 19 bases between the two germline ends. Germline V lookup: CDR1 LNHDA, CDR2 SQIVND (reference sequence). Peripheral blood genomic DNA, not sorted cells or RNA, was the template. The source of the sample is a study of T cell repertoires in aging, cancer and after chemotherapy. Background on the study: Chronic lymphocytic leukemia patients on fludarabine- or bendamustine-based regimens gave paired samples before and after chemotherapy. About 8.8 million TCR reads were in the whole dataset.

The study, taken as a whole, reports: Loss of evenness, beyond lost richness, contributed to age-related TCR diversity decline in cancer patients.

TRB rearrangements spanning V, D and J were amplified using mixed TRB-A/B primers. MiXCR, applied by TCRdb to the multiplex PCR reads, yields one record per CDR3 protein. The sample contains over 1,500 distinct CDR3 sequences, about 30% of which appear only once. The sequenced material came from blood. This chain joins TRBV19 and TRBJ2-1; D is possibly TRBD1 (5 bases). The TCR was taken from a human donor with a blood cancer. The donor label of this sample is uncertain. Written as DNA, the CDR3 is TGTGCCTGCAGTTTCCTAGGGGTAGACAATGAGCAGTTCTTC. This translates into CACSFLGVDNEQFF.